This T cell receptor (beta chain) was captured by sequencing in a study of T cell responses to AZD1222 COVID-19 vaccine. The table came from immunoSEQ multiplex PCR; TCRdb's copy has only in-frame clones and leaves some out. Of 85,000 or so clones listed, around nine tenths were seen once; the top ten hold 11%. About this clone itself: The antigen remains undetermined.

Germline loops: CDR1 SGHVS, CDR2 FQNEAQ. The CDR3 spans 17 residues. Trimming pared 1 base from V and 7 bases from J, leaving 19 bases between. Both about-4-week and about-12-week second-dose recipients were combined. Study-level points and caveats: Across spike, vaccine-associated CD4 TCRs were found, dominant at 160-218 and 743-854. Only a handful of AZD1222 recipients were seropositive at baseline.

The starting material was peripheral blood, obtained 28 days after the second AZD1222 dose. The V and J genes are TRBV7-8 and TRBJ2-2; D is perhaps TRBD1 or TRBD2 (6 bases each). The source is an adult who received the AZD1222 COVID-19 vaccine. CDR3 amino acids: CASSLVVAGEVSGELFF. DNA for the CDR3: TGTGCCAGCAGCTTAGTAGTCGCAGGGGAGGTCAGCGGGGAGCTGTTTTTT.